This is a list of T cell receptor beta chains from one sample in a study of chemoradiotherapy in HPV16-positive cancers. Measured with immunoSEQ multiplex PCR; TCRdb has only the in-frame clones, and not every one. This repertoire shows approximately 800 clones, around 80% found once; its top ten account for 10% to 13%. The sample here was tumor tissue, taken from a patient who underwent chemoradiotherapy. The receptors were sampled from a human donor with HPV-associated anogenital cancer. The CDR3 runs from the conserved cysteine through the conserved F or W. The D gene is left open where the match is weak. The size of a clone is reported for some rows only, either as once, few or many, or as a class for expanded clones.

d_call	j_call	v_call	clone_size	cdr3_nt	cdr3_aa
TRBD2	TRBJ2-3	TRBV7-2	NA	TGTGCCAGCAGCTTAGAAGGGAGGGCAGATACGCAGTATTTT	CASSLEGRADTQYF
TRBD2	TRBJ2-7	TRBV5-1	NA	TGCGCCAGCAGCTTAAGGGAGGGCTACGAGCAGTACTTC	CASSLREGYEQYF
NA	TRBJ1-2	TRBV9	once	TGTGCCAGCAGCGTAGTTTCTGGCTATGGCTACACCTTC	CASSVVSGYGYTF
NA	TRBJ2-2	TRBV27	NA	TGTGCCAGCAGTTTAGCGCAGGGAGGCACCGGGGAGCTGTTTTTT	CASSLAQGGTGELFF
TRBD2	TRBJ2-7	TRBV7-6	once	TGTGCCAGCAGCTTAGGGGGCCTAGCGGGAGACGAGCAGTACTTC	CASSLGGLAGDEQYF
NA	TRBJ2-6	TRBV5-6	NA	TGTGCCAGCCAACAAAGTCGGGCCAACGTCCTGACTTTC	CASQQSRANVLTF
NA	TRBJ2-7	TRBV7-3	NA	TGTGCCAGCAGCACCCGGCGGGACAGTGGAGGCCAATACTACGAGCAGTACTTC	CASSTRRDSGGQYYEQYF
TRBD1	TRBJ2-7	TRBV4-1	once	TGCGCCAGCAGCCAAGGGGACAGTTTGGCCTACGAGCAGTACTTC	CASSQGDSLAYEQYF
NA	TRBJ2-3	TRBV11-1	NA	TGTGCCAGCAGCTTCGGGGGAACCACAGATACGCAGTATTTT	CASSFGGTTDTQYF
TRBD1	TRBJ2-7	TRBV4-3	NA	TGCGCCAGCGGGACAGGGTCTCCGGACGAGCAGTACTTC	CASGTGSPDEQYF
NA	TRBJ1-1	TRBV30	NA	TGTGCCTGGAGTTACGACACTGAAGCTTTCTTT	CAWSYDTEAFF
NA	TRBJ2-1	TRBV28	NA	TGTGCCAGCAGTTTACCTGTTTTGGATGAGCAGTTCTTC	CASSLPVLDEQFF
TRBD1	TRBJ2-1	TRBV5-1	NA	TGCGCCAGCAGCTTGGGCACAGGGGAGTCCTACAATGAGCAGTTCTTC	CASSLGTGESYNEQFF
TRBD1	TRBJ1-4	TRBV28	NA	TGTGCCAGCGAAACCCTGCTAGGGCCGGACAGGGTTAACGAAAAACTGTTTTTT	CASETLLGPDRVNEKLFF
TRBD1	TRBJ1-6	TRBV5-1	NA	TGCGCCAGCAGCTTTGGGGACCGGGACAGGGGTTCACCCCTCCACTTT	CASSFGDRDRGSPLHF
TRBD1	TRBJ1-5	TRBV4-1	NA	TGCGCCAGCAGCCTTTCCGGGACAGGGTATCAGCCCCAGCATTTT	CASSLSGTGYQPQHF
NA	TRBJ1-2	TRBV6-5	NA	TGTGCCAGCAGTTACCTCAACGGTGGCTACACCTTC	CASSYLNGGYTF
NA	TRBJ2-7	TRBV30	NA	TGTGCCTGGAGTGTTACATACGAGCAGTACTTC	CAWSVTYEQYF
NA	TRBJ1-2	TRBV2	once	TGTGCCAGCAGTGAAGGACAGTATGGCTACACCTTC	CASSEGQYGYTF
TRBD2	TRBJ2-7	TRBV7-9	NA	TGTGCCAGCAGCTTAGACCGCGGGAGGTTCCGCGAGCAGTACTTC	CASSLDRGRFREQYF
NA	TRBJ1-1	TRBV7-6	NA	TGTGCCAGCAGCTTAGAGACGGCATACACTGAAGCTTTCTTT	CASSLETAYTEAFF
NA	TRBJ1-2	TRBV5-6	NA	TGTGCCAGCAGCTCGAACCTAAGGTACGGCTACACCTTC	CASSSNLRYGYTF
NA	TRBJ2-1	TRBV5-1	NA	TGCGCCAGCAGCTTGGGGGACGGAACCTCCTACAATGAGCAGTTCTTC	CASSLGDGTSYNEQFF
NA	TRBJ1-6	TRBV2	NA	TGTGCCAGCAGTGTGATCCATTGGACTCGCGAGGGTTCACCCCTCCACTTT	CASSVIHWTREGSPLHF
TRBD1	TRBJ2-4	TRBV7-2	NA	TGTGCCAGCAGCCCAGCCGGGACAGGGTGGGACATTCAGTACTTC	CASSPAGTGWDIQYF
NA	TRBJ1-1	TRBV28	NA	TGTGCCAGCAGTGGCCTTCAAGGGGGGAACACTGAAGCTTTCTTT	CASSGLQGGNTEAFF
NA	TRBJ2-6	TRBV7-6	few	TGTGCCAGCAGCCCTTCTTCGGGACCTGCAGACTCTGGGGCCAACGTCCTGACTTTC	CASSPSSGPADSGANVLTF
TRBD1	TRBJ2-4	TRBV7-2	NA	TGTGCCAGCAGCCCCTATCGGACAGGGGGCGCTGCCAAAAACATTCAGTACTTC	CASSPYRTGGAAKNIQYF
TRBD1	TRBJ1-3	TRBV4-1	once	TGCGCCAGCAGCCAAACTCGGGACAGCTCCTCTGGAAACACCATATATTTT	CASSQTRDSSSGNTIYF
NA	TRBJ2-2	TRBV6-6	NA	TGTGCCAGCAGCCCCCCCGCCGGGCGGACCGGGGAGCTGTTTTTT	CASSPPAGRTGELFF
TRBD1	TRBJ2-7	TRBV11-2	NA	TGTGCCAGCAGCTTAGTAGGACAGGGTAACGAGCAGTACTTC	CASSLVGQGNEQYF
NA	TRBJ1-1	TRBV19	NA	TGTGCCAGTAGTGAGGGATCAGGATGGGCGACTGAAGCTTTCTTT	CASSEGSGWATEAFF
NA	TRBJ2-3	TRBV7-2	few	TGTGCCAGCAGCTTAGACGGCCCACTAGATACGCAGTATTTT	CASSLDGPLDTQYF
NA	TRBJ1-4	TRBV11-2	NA	TGTGCCAGCAGCTTAATCGGCACTAATGAAAAACTGTTTTTT	CASSLIGTNEKLFF
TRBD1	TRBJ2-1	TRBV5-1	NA	TGCGCCAGCAGCGGGGTACAGGGGTCTGAGCAGTTCTTC	CASSGVQGSEQFF
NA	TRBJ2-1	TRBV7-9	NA	TGTGCCAGCAGCCCCCGGCCAGGGGGGAATGAGCAGTTCTTC	CASSPRPGGNEQFF
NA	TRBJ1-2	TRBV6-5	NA	TGTGCCAGCAGTTCGCCGAGGGGCTACACCTTC	CASSSPRGYTF
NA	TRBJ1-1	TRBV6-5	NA	TGTGCCAGCAGTTATTCCCCCTCTAAATGGGATACTGAAGCTTTCTTT	CASSYSPSKWDTEAFF
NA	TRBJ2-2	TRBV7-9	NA	TGTGCCAGCAGTTCCCCCACAAATGCTGGCGGGGAGCTGTTTTTT	CASSSPTNAGGELFF
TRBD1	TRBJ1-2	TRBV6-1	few	TGTGCCAGCAGATGGACAGGGATCGGGTATGGCTACACCTTC	CASRWTGIGYGYTF
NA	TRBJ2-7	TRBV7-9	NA	TGTGCCAGCAGCCCAACGTCAGAAGGGGGGGAGCAGTACTTC	CASSPTSEGGEQYF
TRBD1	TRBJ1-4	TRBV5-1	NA	TGCGCCAGCAGCTTGACAGGGGACACTAATGAAAAACTGTTTTTT	CASSLTGDTNEKLFF
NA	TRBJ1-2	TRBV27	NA	TGTGCCAGCAGTTTATCCGCAGGGACCTTAGGCTATGGCTACACCTTC	CASSLSAGTLGYGYTF
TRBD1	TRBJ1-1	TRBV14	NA	TGTGCCAGCAGCCATGGGACAGGGTGTTGTTTGGACACTGAAGCTTTCTTT	CASSHGTGCCLDTEAFF
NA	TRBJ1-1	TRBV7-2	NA	TGTGCCAGCAGCCCAGGTGGATGGGACACTGAAGCTTTCTTT	CASSPGGWDTEAFF
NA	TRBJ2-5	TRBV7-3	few	TGTGCCAGCAGCTTACAGCAGGGACCAGAAGAGACCCAGTACTTC	CASSLQQGPEETQYF
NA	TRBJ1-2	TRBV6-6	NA	TGTGCCAGCAGTTACCCCAATGGCTACACCTTC	CASSYPNGYTF
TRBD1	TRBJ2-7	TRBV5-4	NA	TGTGCCAGCAGCCCAAGGACCGGGACAGGGGGCGTCTACGAGCAGTACTTC	CASSPRTGTGGVYEQYF
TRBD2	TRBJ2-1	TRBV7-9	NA	TGTGCCAGCAGCCCACCAATGAAACTAGCGGAGACCCCTTACAATGAGCAGTTCTTC	CASSPPMKLAETPYNEQFF
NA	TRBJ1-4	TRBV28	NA	TGTGCCAGCAGTTTGCACAGGGCAACTAATGAAAAACTGTTTTTT	CASSLHRATNEKLFF
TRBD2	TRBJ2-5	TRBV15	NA	TGTGCCACCAGCAGAGATGAATTAGCGGGAGGAGAGACCCAGTACTTC	CATSRDELAGGETQYF
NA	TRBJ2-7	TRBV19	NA	TGTGCCAGTAGCTCGGGACTTTCCTACGAGCAGTACTTC	CASSSGLSYEQYF
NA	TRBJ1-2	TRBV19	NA	TGTGCCAGTAGTATAACCCGTGGGGTTGACTATGGCTACACCTTC	CASSITRGVDYGYTF
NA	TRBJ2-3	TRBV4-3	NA	TGCGCCAGCAGCCAAGATTTAGGCAGCCGATCCACAGATACGCAGTATTTT	CASSQDLGSRSTDTQYF